This entry lists 2 T cell receptor beta chains sequenced from one sample in a study of cytomegalovirus exposure and HLA in healthy donors. 60 Vbeta and 13 Jbeta primers were used in PCR. Clones were read by immunoSEQ multiplex PCR, and TCRdb kept only the in-frame ones, dropping some. The data hold 150,000 to 200,000 clones, with roughly 77% observed a single time. Sequencing was carried out using PBMCs. The receptor source for this set is a man younger than 35 in good health and CMV-seropositive.

In DNA form, the CDR3 reads TGTGCCAGCAGTAGGCGGGAGTCAAGCCACGAGCAGTACTTC. Translation gives CASSRRESSHEQYF. The V gene is TRBV6-5, the J gene TRBJ2-7; 7 bases are shared with TRBD2. Germline V gene lookup returns CDR1 MNHEY and CDR2 SVGAGI. This CDR3 is built from 14 residues. The V and J ends lost 5 bases and 5 bases, in that order; junction bases with no gene match: 9.

This chain links TRBV5-6 with TRBJ2-1; 9 bases line up with TRBD2. V shed 4 bases, J shed 0 bases, and the junction held 5 bases outside the gene matches. The CDR3 is 16 residues long. CDR1 is SGHDT, CDR2 YYEEEE, per germline. CDR3 protein: CASSTVAGASYNEQFF. CDR3 in DNA: TGTGCCAGCAGCACAGTAGCGGGGGCCTCCTACAATGAGCAGTTCTTC.